The 10 T cell receptor beta chains given below trace back to one sample, sequenced in a study of blood T cells in healthy people across ages. With a J-beta primer mix and a sample-barcoded 5' primer, a second PCR ran 7 to 11 cycles. TCRdb re-called the 5' RACE reads with MiXCR, one entry per CDR3 protein. The sample shows approximately 830,000 distinct CDR3 sequences, 62% of them seen only once. The source material was blood. The receptors originated from a young man in good health.

There are a few counts of this clonotype. This chain uses TRBV12-3 or TRBV12-4 with TRBJ2-7; D remains ambiguous. Trimming removed 6 bases at V and 4 bases at J, with 16 bases between. The CDR3 loop spans 14 amino acids. The CDR3 DNA follows: TGTGCCAGCAGCCCGAGATCCTTGGCATACGAGCAGTACTTC. It encodes CASSPRSLAYEQYF.

This chain links TRBV5-1 with TRBJ2-4; TRBD1 matches 9 bases. Trimming removed 4 bases from V and 7 bases from J; junction bases left unmatched: 6. This CDR3 comprises 14 residues. Germline values: CDR1 SGHRS, CDR2 YFSETQ. DNA of the CDR3: TGCGCCAGCAGCCCCCAGACAGGGGGTAACATTCAGTACTTC. It translates to CASSPQTGGNIQYF.

The DNA of the CDR3 is TGTGCCAGCAGCTTAGCTGAGGGGTATCAGCCCCAGCATTTT. It yields the protein CASSLAEGYQPQHF. The chain has TRBV7-2 and TRBJ1-5, with D perhaps matching TRBD1 (5 bases). Germline V gene data show CDR1 as SGHTA and CDR2 as FQGNSA. The CDR3 spans 14 residues. The V and J ends lost 0 bases and 5 bases respectively, with 8 bases between them. Combining the CDR3 with reference TRBV7-2 and TRBJ1-5 gives the whole variable domain GAGVSQSPSNKVTEKGKDVELRCDPISGHTALYWYRQSLGQGLEFLIYFQGNSAPDKSGLPSDRFSAERTGGSVSTLTIQRTQQEDSAVYLCASSLAEGYQPQHFGDGTRLSIL.

The V gene is TRBV29-1, the J gene TRBJ1-2; D may be TRBD1 (6 bases). Trimming pared 7 bases from V and 4 bases from J, leaving 13 bases between. The germline V gene has CDR1 SQVTM and CDR2 ANQGSEA. CDR3 length: 12 residues. The CDR3 sequence: CSGITGSYGYTF. In DNA form, the CDR3 reads TGCAGCGGGATTACAGGGTCCTATGGCTACACCTTC.

The V call is TRBV7-2, the J call TRBJ1-5; 7 bases map to TRBD1. The CDR3 has 15 amino acids. Germline-derived CDR1 and CDR2 are SGHTA and FQGNSA. V shed 1 base, J shed 5 bases, and the junction held 5 bases outside the gene matches. This CDR3 reads CASSLEGAPYQPQHF. CDR3 in DNA: TGTGCCAGCAGCTTAGAGGGGGCCCCCTATCAGCCCCAGCATTTT.

The DNA of the CDR3 is TGTGCCAGCAGTTACTCGTCAGGGCTCTACGAGCAGTACTTC. Translated: CASSYSSGLYEQYF. V gene TRBV6-5 combines with J gene TRBJ2-7, with D maybe TRBD1 (5 bases). Trimming shortened V by 0 bases and J by 3 bases, and 9 bases separated the two germline ends. This CDR3 comprises 14 residues. The germline V gene has CDR1 MNHEY and CDR2 SVGAGI.

This sequence joins TRBV5-1 and TRBJ2-1, with 11 bases identical to TRBD2. In germline, CDR1 is SGHRS, CDR2 YFSETQ. V lost 0 bases, J lost 10 bases, and 3 bases stayed unmatched. The CDR3 totals 14 residues. In nucleotides, the CDR3 is TGCGCCAGCAGCTTGGTAGCGGGGGGGTACGAGCAGTTCTTC. Protein sequence: CASSLVAGGYEQFF.

The J gene is TRBJ1-1, the V gene TRBV30; 7 nucleotides align to TRBD1. The CDR3 is 15 residues long. V shed 2 bases and J 2 bases; nucleotides not matched to a gene: 8. Germline V CDR1 and CDR2: GTSNPN, SVGIG (reference sequence). As DNA, the CDR3 is TGTGCCTGGAGTATTACGGGACAGCTAAACACTGAAGCTTTCTTT. Encoded protein: CAWSITGQLNTEAFF.

The chain's CDR3 is CASLPGGPQETQYF. CDR3 DNA sequence: TGTGCCAGCCTACCGGGGGGACCCCAAGAGACCCAGTACTTC. V usage is TRBV28 and J usage is TRBJ2-5; TRBD2 matches 7 bases. Germline assignment: CDR1 MDHEN and CDR2 SYDVKM. The V and J ends lost 8 bases and 1 base, in that order; junction bases with no gene match: 7. This CDR3 contains 14 residues.

V gene TRBV5-6 combines with J gene TRBJ2-1; D might be TRBD1 or TRBD2, each matching 5 bases. Germline-derived CDR1 and CDR2 are SGHDT and YYEEEE. V was clipped by 4 bases and J by 7 bases, with 12 bases between them. There are 13 residues in the CDR3. CDR3 sequence: CASSRGPPNEQFF. For the CDR3, the DNA is TGTGCCAGCAGCCGGGGACCACCGAATGAGCAGTTCTTC.